The T cell receptor beta chain described here comes from a study of tumor and adjacent non-tumor tissue in lung cancer listed by TCRdb under 2018. General notes on the study: Patients with adenocarcinoma (around eleven), squamous cell carcinoma (2) and small cell lung cancer (1) were included in the cohort. The roughly 15 enrolled patients, of whom 10 were men and 5 were women, were aged about 30 to 85 years and were diagnosed with TNM stage I to III disease. Sequencing produced about 120,000,000 productive TCRbeta reads in total, an average of about 4 million reads per sample. The study compared bulk TCRbeta repertoires between lung tumor tissue and matched distant non-tumor lung tissue from more than twelve lung cancer patients. Around 30 paired specimens, one tumor and one normal lung sample per patient, were profiled by TCRbeta CDR3 sequencing.

General conclusions and limits of the study: TCR diversity (inverse Simpson) was significantly higher in tumor than in normal lung tissue (roughly 430 vs 170, P = 0.0075, Mann-Whitney U test). Neither the sequencing platform nor unique molecular identifiers are mentioned in the methods. The top 100 clones accounted for a significantly larger cumulative portion of the repertoire in normal lung than in tumor tissue. Significantly higher TCR diversity was found in younger patients, and higher tumor TCR diversity was associated with shorter overall and disease-free survival. The cohort had only about 16 patients, and the authors noted that larger samples and more detailed clinical data are needed. Because peripheral blood was not sequenced, the blood TCRbeta repertoires of the lung cancer patients in the study went unexamined.

From its cysteine to its phenylalanine, the CDR3 spans 13 amino acids. Only the CDR3 region is kept as DNA, spanning 39 bases read in frame from base 1. The method behind the library was multiplex PCR. TCRdb names Illumina HiSeq 2500 as the instrument used. TCRbeta libraries were built by three rounds of nested PCR using primers (Table S4), following protocols modified from ARM-PCR. PCR products of 200-500 bp were gel-excised and purified with the QIAquick gel extraction kit before sequencing. Processing in the source paper ran as follows. Trimmomatic was used to clean the reads, FLASH merged the cleaned reads into complete CDR3 sequences, and MiTCR assigned the sequences to V(D)J germline segments. VDJtools was used to compute clonal diversity as the inverse Simpson's index. In-frame sequences without a premature stop codon were defined as productive reads. TCRdb reprocessing: public reads trimmed at Q25 with fastp, clones called with MiXCR, in-frame beta chains kept. One record per CDR3 amino acid sequence lists the most common genes and DNA. The V and J calls come from TCRdb's annotation, not from the publication. This sample holds 220,000 or so distinct CDR3 sequences; about 76% were observed only once. The top ten clonotypes cover approximately 26% of the sample.

Details on this clonotype: Its antigen has not been determined. The input lacks base qualities; no much larger clone sits a single base away.

RNA was extracted from bulk unsorted tissue and checked for quality with a NanoDrop ND-1000 and an Agilent 2100. Newly diagnosed lung cancer patients without prior chemotherapy who had been admitted for thoracic surgery in China between August and November 2014 were enrolled as donors. Patients who had received previous radiotherapy or chemotherapy, or who had another concurrent cancer, were excluded from the study. Pieces of surgical tissue measuring about 1-2.1 cm3 were kept in RNAlater solution and held at -80 degrees C until needed. Recombination joined TRBV12-3 or TRBV12-4 with TRBJ2-5; D gene: possibly TRBD1, on 6 matching bases. The tail of the sequence fits TRBJ2-1 better, so the J call may be wrong. Sequencing used lung tumor tissue. The clonotype was recovered from a man aged 55 to 69 with non-small cell lung cancer. The DNA is as follows: TGTGCCAGCAGACCAACAGGGTTGGGGACCCAGTTCTTC. Translated, this gives CASRPTGLGTQFF.